A selection of T cell receptor beta chains follows, all from one sample in a study of identical twins. MiXCR, run by TCRdb on the 5' RACE reads, gives a single entry per CDR3 protein. This sample has 500,000 to 600,000 distinct CDR3 sequences, with approximately 22% found just once. This sample was also put to use in a study of T cells expressing NK-cell markers.

Specimen: CD4+ T cells sorted from blood. The receptors here all came from a woman between 18 and 29 years old in good health. The CDR3 runs from the conserved cysteine through the conserved F or W. D genes are given only for firm matches. Expanded clones get a size class; other rows say once, few or many, or leave the size out.

V gene: TRBV12-3/TRBV12-4
J gene: TRBJ1-2
clone size: -
D gene: -
CDR3 protein: CASRVRSPYGYTF
CDR3 DNA: TGTGCCAGCAGGGTCAGATCCCCCTATGGCTACACCTTC

V gene: TRBV6-1
J gene: TRBJ1-1
clone size: -
D gene: -
CDR3 protein: CASSERQSNTEAFF
CDR3 DNA: TGTGCCAGCAGTGAAAGACAGTCGAACACTGAAGCTTTCTTT

V gene: TRBV15
J gene: TRBJ2-1
clone size: few
D gene: -
CDR3 protein: CATSRESLAYNEQFF
CDR3 DNA: TGTGCCACCAGCAGGGAGTCCCTGGCCTACAATGAGCAGTTCTTC

V gene: TRBV12-3/TRBV12-4
J gene: TRBJ2-1
clone size: few
D gene: TRBD1
CDR3 protein: CASSFGRGFDNEQFF
CDR3 DNA: TGTGCCAGCAGTTTCGGCAGGGGGTTTGACAATGAGCAGTTCTTC

V gene: TRBV6-5
J gene: TRBJ1-2
clone size: -
D gene: -
CDR3 protein: CASSSGRSHLYGYTF
CDR3 DNA: TGTGCCAGCAGTTCAGGACGCAGTCACCTTTATGGCTACACCTTC

V gene: TRBV6-2/TRBV6-3
J gene: TRBJ2-3
clone size: few
D gene: TRBD1
CDR3 protein: CASSPTPGRWRDREFTDTQYF
CDR3 DNA: TGTGCCAGCAGTCCTACTCCTGGCCGCTGGCGGGACAGGGAATTCACAGATACGCAGTATTTT

V gene: TRBV4-3
J gene: TRBJ2-7
clone size: few
D gene: TRBD1
CDR3 protein: CASSQDRTGREQYF
CDR3 DNA: TGCGCCAGCAGCCAAGATAGGACAGGACGCGAGCAGTACTTC

V gene: TRBV5-1
J gene: TRBJ2-1
clone size: few
D gene: -
CDR3 protein: CASSLEGGAYNEQFF
CDR3 DNA: TGCGCCAGCAGCTTGGAGGGGGGGGCCTACAATGAGCAGTTCTTC

V gene: TRBV12-3/TRBV12-4
J gene: TRBJ2-1
clone size: many
D gene: -
CDR3 protein: CASSKGWAYNEQFF
CDR3 DNA: TGTGCCAGCAGTAAAGGGTGGGCCTACAATGAGCAGTTCTTC

V gene: TRBV6-5
J gene: TRBJ2-7
clone size: -
D gene: -
CDR3 protein: CASSYSGDPPVYEQYF
CDR3 DNA: TGTGCCAGCAGTTACTCAGGGGATCCCCCCGTCTACGAGCAGTACTTC